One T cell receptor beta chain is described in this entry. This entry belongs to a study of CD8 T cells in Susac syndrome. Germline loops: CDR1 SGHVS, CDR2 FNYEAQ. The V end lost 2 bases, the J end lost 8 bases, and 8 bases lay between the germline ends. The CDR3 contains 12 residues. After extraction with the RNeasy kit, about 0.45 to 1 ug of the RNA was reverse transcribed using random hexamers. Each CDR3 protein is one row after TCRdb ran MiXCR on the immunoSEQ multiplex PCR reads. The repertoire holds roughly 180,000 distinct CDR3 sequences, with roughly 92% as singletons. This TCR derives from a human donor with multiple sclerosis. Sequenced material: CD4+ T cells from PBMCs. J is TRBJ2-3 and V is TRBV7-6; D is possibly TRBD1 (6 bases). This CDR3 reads CASSLRGGTQYF. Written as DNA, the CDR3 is TGTGCCAGCAGCTTACGAGGGGGTACGCAGTATTTT.